The sample holds a few counts of the clone carrying this T cell receptor (beta chain). Its antigen is not known. Germline CDR1 and CDR2: MDHEN and SYDVKM. Trimming removed 4 bases at V and 7 bases at J, with 11 bases between. This CDR3 spans 13 amino acids. The sequenced template was cDNA made from the entire isolated RNA. This table comes from immunoSEQ multiplex PCR, and its TCRdb copy is limited to in-frame clones, with some not included. The repertoire consists of around 180,000 clones, with more than 10% occurring once and the leading ten covering roughly 0.56%. The data belong to a study of beta chain features in type 1 diabetes. Study-wide points: The cDNA sequencing approach could over-represent high-TCR-expressing cells.

The sequenced sample was central memory CD4+ T cells from blood. This sequence originates from a woman aged 18-29 years in good health. V gene TRBV28 combines with J gene TRBJ1-5; the D gene is possibly TRBD1 (6 bases). The CDR3 spells CASSYRGQQPQHF. CDR3 sequence (DNA): TGTGCCAGCAGTTACCGGGGACAACAGCCCCAGCATTTT.